This T cell receptor beta chain was observed in a study of Ad26.COV2.S vaccination and SARS-CoV-2 variants (dated by TCRdb to the early 2020s). The study in broad terms: Donors in the vaccine arm were drawn from COV1001, a phase I-IIa trial of Ad26.COV2.S in healthy adults that was multicentre, randomized, double-blind and placebo-controlled. Dosing of Ad26.COV2.S was intramuscular, at either 5x10^10 or 1x10^11 viral particles, delivered as one shot or as two shots spaced 56 days apart. TCRbeta repertoire sequencing was used to assess the specificity and breadth of SARS-CoV-2-reactive T cell receptors after Ad26.COV2.S vaccination. The TCR-sequenced set comprised about 32 samples: some 19 Ad26.COV2.S vaccine recipients, 5 placebo recipients and 8 SARS-CoV-2 convalescent individuals. Trial participants were randomized into five groups of five, in which low-dose or high-dose Ad26.COV2.S was given once or twice, or placebo was given on both occasions. Investigators did not know the trial group allocation while performing experiments and assessing outcomes.

This clone occurred a few times. Its antigen has not been determined. It has no much larger one-base neighbor in the sample; base qualities were not kept. Its CDR3 holds 18 amino acids, cysteine through phenylalanine. This entry keeps only the CDR3 DNA: 54 bases, framed from base 1. V loses 1 base at its end and J loses 1 base; junction bases beyond the gene matches: 9. For CDR1 and CDR2, the germline V gene lists MGHRA and YSYEKL. TCRbeta CDR3 regions were sequenced with the immunoSEQ Assay. After extraction, genomic DNA underwent amplification by bias-controlled multiplex PCR, followed by high-throughput sequencing. The published analysis was carried out like this. To quantify the absolute abundance of every unique TCRbeta CDR3 region, sequences were collapsed and filtered. T cell fraction was estimated by normalizing TCRbeta template counts to usable DNA, with usable DNA measured through amplification of reference genes found in all nucleated cells. Repertoire TCRs were annotated as SARS-CoV-2-specific when V gene, CDR3 amino acid sequence and J gene were exactly matched to a known reactive TCR set. The reference SARS-CoV-2 TCR set was obtained from MIRA and was filtered for enrichment in COVID-19-positive ImmuneCODE repertoires, whereby public or cross-reactive TCRs were removed. Using the MIRA antigens, annotated TCRs were further analysed by specific ORF or by position within an ORF. Breadth was defined as the number of annotated unique rearrangements divided by the total number of unique productive rearrangements, and depth was defined as the summed frequency of the annotated unique rearrangements. Group comparisons of TCR breadth used two-sided Wilcoxon rank-sum tests. TCRdb took this table from immuneACCESS and kept in-frame rearrangements with V and J called. Such tables lack part of the clones; where checked against another copy, unresolved V genes explain under half of the gap, and the rest is unexplained. V, J and clone size were drawn from that table, and D and trimming were deduced from the DNA. The sample includes 300,000 to 350,000 clones, with about 85% observed a single time. Of the sample, about 2.1% falls within the top ten clones.

Study-wide conclusions, independent of this receptor: Spike-specific TCR breadth was higher in Ad26.COV2.S recipients than in placebo recipients (P = 0.0014). Vaccine and placebo recipients had similar non-spike TCR breadth, a finding consistent with the vaccine containing only spike. Substantial breadth of spike-specific CD8+ and CD4+ T cell responses was reported after vaccination. The study was not powered to compare responses between vaccine doses or regimens. According to the authors, total T cell responses may have been underestimated by the TCR breadth and depth analyses.

The treatment or condition label of this sample denotes: over 15 received Ad26.COV2.S at low or high dose, single or two shots; roughly five received placebo; per-sample allocation not given. Repertoires of vaccine and placebo recipients were sequenced from samples taken on day 63 after the first injection. In Cohort 1b, 25 adults aged 18-55 years were enrolled at a single site in Boston, USA, between 29 July and 7 August 2020. Ad26.COV2.S consisted of a replication-incompetent adenovirus type 26 vector by which a prefusion-stabilized SARS-CoV-2 spike protein from the original Wuhan strain was expressed.

The rearrangement combines TRBV4-1 with TRBJ1-3; 8 of the junction bases match TRBD1. This sequence was found in a person aged 18-60 years who received the Ad26.COV2.S COVID-19 vaccine or a placebo. The material was peripheral blood, obtained in a trial of Ad26.COV2.S vaccine versus placebo. The CDR3 region has the sequence CASSQGGRGRGSGNTIYF. The nucleotide sequence reads as follows: TGCGCCAGCAGCCAAGGCGGCAGGGGGCGAGGTTCTGGAAACACCATATATTTT.